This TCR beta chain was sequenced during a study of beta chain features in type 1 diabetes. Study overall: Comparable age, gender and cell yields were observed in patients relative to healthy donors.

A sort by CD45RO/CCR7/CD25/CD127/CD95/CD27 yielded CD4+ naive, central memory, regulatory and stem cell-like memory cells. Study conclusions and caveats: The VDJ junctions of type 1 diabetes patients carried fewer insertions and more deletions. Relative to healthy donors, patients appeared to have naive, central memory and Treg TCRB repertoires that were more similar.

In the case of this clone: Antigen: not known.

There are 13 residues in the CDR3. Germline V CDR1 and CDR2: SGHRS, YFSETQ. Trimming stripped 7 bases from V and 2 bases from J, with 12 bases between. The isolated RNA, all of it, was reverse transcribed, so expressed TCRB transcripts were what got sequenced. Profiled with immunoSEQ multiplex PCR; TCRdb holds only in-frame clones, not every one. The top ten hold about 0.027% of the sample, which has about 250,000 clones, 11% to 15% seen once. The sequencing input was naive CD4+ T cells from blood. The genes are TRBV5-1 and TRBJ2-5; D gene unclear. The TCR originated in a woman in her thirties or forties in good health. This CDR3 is CASWSGVQETQYF. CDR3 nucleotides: TGCGCCAGCTGGAGTGGCGTGCAAGAGACCCAGTACTTC.